A selection of T cell receptor beta chains follows, all from one sample in a study of shared clonotypes between healthy human individuals. Assay used: immunoSEQ multiplex PCR; TCRdb lists only in-frame clones, some missing. The sample shows nearly 2 million clones, approximately 94% of them seen only once. Specimen: naive CD8+ T cells sorted from blood. These receptor sequences come from a man between 18 and 35 years old in good health. Both conserved end residues are part of each CDR3. A D gene is named only where the DNA matches it firmly. Clone sizes are given selectively: once, few, many, or a class where the clone is expanded.

cdr3_nt	cdr3_aa	d_call	v_call	j_call	clone_size
TGTGCCAGCGCCTTCGATAGCGCTAATGAGCAGTTCTTC	CASAFDSANEQFF	NA	TRBV6-5	TRBJ2-1	NA
TGTGCCAGCAGTCCGACGGACCCGGGGGGTGACATTCAGTACTTC	CASSPTDPGGDIQYF	TRBD2	TRBV27	TRBJ2-4	NA
TGTGCCACCGCACTGGACGGGACAGGGAGCACCTATAATTCACCCCTCCACTTT	CATALDGTGSTYNSPLHF	TRBD1	TRBV27	TRBJ1-6	NA
TGTGCCAGCAGCTTAAATAGAGGATTCCAAGAGACCCAGTACTTC	CASSLNRGFQETQYF	NA	TRBV11-2	TRBJ2-5	NA
TGTGCCAGCAGTTTGCAGGGGACGAATGAAAAACTGTTTTTT	CASSLQGTNEKLFF	NA	TRBV27	TRBJ1-4	NA
TGTGCCAGCAGCCTCCGGGACAGGGGCCTCTACGAGCAGTACTTC	CASSLRDRGLYEQYF	TRBD1	TRBV7-9	TRBJ2-7	few
TGTGCCAGCAGCTTGGGAGCGGGAGGATACACCGGGGAGCTGTTTTTT	CASSLGAGGYTGELFF	TRBD2	TRBV5-6	TRBJ2-2	NA
TGCGCCAGCAGCGGAGGGACAGAGTATGGCTACACCTTC	CASSGGTEYGYTF	TRBD1	TRBV5-1	TRBJ1-2	NA
TGTGCCTGGACCTGGACTAGCGGGACCTACAATGAGCAGTTCTTC	CAWTWTSGTYNEQFF	TRBD2	TRBV30	TRBJ2-1	NA
TGTGCCAGCAGTTACGCAGGGGGTATTGCTTTCTTT	CASSYAGGIAFF	TRBD1	TRBV6-5	TRBJ1-1	NA
TGTGCCTGGAGTGTAGGCCTCTCTGGGGCAGCCCAAGAGACCCAGTACTTC	CAWSVGLSGAAQETQYF	NA	TRBV30	TRBJ2-5	NA
TGTGCCATCAGTGAGTTAAATGTCCCCTCTGGGGCCAACGTCCTGACTTTC	CAISELNVPSGANVLTF	NA	TRBV10-3	TRBJ2-6	NA
TGTGCCAGCACCTACGGACAGGGCACCGGGGAGCTGTTTTTT	CASTYGQGTGELFF	TRBD1	TRBV6-5	TRBJ2-2	once
TGTGCCAGCAGCTCCGGGACTAGGGAGGTCAATGAGCAGTTCTTC	CASSSGTREVNEQFF	TRBD2	TRBV11-2	TRBJ2-1	NA
TGTGCCAGCAGTGCGGACCCTGAGGGCGAGCAGTACTTC	CASSADPEGEQYF	NA	TRBV6-5	TRBJ2-7	NA
TGTGCCAGCAGTTCACTTGACAGGGATTGGACCGGGGAGCTGTTTTTT	CASSSLDRDWTGELFF	TRBD1	TRBV27	TRBJ2-2	NA
TGTGCCAGCAGCTTGAGAAGGGTGGAAACCGGGGAGCTGTTTTTT	CASSLRRVETGELFF	NA	TRBV7-6	TRBJ2-2	NA
TGTGCCAGCAGCTTAATTACGGGAACGGGCACGACCCAGTACTTC	CASSLITGTGTTQYF	NA	TRBV11-2	TRBJ2-5	NA
TGCAGCGTTGGGTCCGGGACAGGCTACTATGGCTACACCTTC	CSVGSGTGYYGYTF	TRBD1	TRBV29-1	TRBJ1-2	once
TGCGCCAGCAGCCACTCAGGAGAGACCCAGTACTTC	CASSHSGETQYF	NA	TRBV4-1	TRBJ2-5	NA
TGTGCCAGCAGCGAACAGGGGGCCACCTACAATGAGCAGTTCTTC	CASSEQGATYNEQFF	TRBD1	TRBV2	TRBJ2-1	NA
TGTGCCAGCAGTTTATTGCTAGCGGGGGCTGGGGGAGAGACCCAGTACTTC	CASSLLLAGAGGETQYF	TRBD2	TRBV28	TRBJ2-5	NA
TGTGCCAGCAGCGTAGATTGGAGCGCTGCGGATGAGCAGTTCTTC	CASSVDWSAADEQFF	NA	TRBV9	TRBJ2-1	NA
TGTGCCAGCAGCTTGTGGGACAGGGCCCACGAGCAGTACTTC	CASSLWDRAHEQYF	TRBD1	TRBV5-4	TRBJ2-7	once
TGTGCCAGCAGCTTAGTTGCGGCTAGCGGGGGGGTTTTGGAGACCCAGTACTTC	CASSLVAASGGVLETQYF	TRBD2	TRBV7-9	TRBJ2-5	NA
TGTGCCAGCAGTTGGCGGGGGGGCCAGGGTGAGCAGTTCTTC	CASSWRGGQGEQFF	TRBD2	TRBV27	TRBJ2-1	NA